This TCR beta chain originates from a study of technical replicates of blood from a handful of donors. Sequenced by immunoSEQ multiplex PCR; TCRdb stores in-frame clones only, minus some. Among about 80,000 clones, approximately 93% were seen once, and the ten largest hold about 0.37%. The CDR3 is 15 amino acids. The V gene end was trimmed by 5 bases and the J gene end by 4 bases; junction bases not matched to a gene: 7. CDR1 is SGHVS, CDR2 FNYEAQ, per germline. The sequencing input was T cells isolated from PBMCs. This receptor was identified in a human donor in good health. This sequence joins TRBV7-6 and TRBJ1-1, with 10 bases aligning to TRBD1. CDR3: CASSGTGELSTEAFF. The CDR3 region has the DNA TGTGCCAGCAGCGGGACAGGGGAACTAAGCACTGAAGCTTTCTTT.